Following are 32 T cell receptor beta chains from one sample sequenced in a study of T cell changes during pregnancy in multiple sclerosis. Clones were read by immunoSEQ multiplex PCR, and TCRdb kept only the in-frame ones, dropping some. The repertoire holds more than 90,000 clones, with about nine tenths as singletons. This material consisted of peripheral blood, taken in the second trimester of pregnancy. The receptor source for this set is a female donor with multiple sclerosis, enrolled in a pregnancy study.

J is TRBJ2-1 and V is TRBV27, with 9 bases identical to TRBD1. The CDR3 consists of 15 residues. The junction had 10 bases not matched to a gene; V was cut back by 7 bases and J by 6 bases. CDR1 MNHEY and CDR2 SMNVEV come from the germline V gene (reference sequence). CDR3 amino acids: CASTSGTGRLNEQFF. Written as DNA, the CDR3 is TGTGCCAGCACTTCCGGGACAGGGCGGCTCAATGAGCAGTTCTTC.

In nucleotides, the CDR3 is TGTGCCAGCAGTGGGATCACGACAGGGAACCCTTACGAGCAGTACTTC. It translates to CASSGITTGNPYEQYF. V gene TRBV25-1 combines with J gene TRBJ2-7; TRBD1 aligns across 7 bases. J gave up 4 bases and V 4 bases, and 13 bases lay outside the gene matches. Per germline, CDR1 MGHDK and CDR2 SYGVNS. CDR3 length: 16 amino acids.

V usage is TRBV7-9 and J usage is TRBJ2-1; the match to TRBD2 covers 9 bases. CDR3 length equals 15 residues. V gave up 7 bases and J gave up 7 bases; unmatched junction bases: 11. Germline V lookup: CDR1 SEHNR, CDR2 FQNEAQ (reference sequence). This CDR3 is CASTIVAGGPNEQFF. The CDR3 DNA is TGTGCCAGCACCATTGTCGCGGGAGGGCCAAATGAGCAGTTCTTC. Looking up the rest from reference TRBV7-9 and TRBJ2-1 gives the full variable domain: DTGVSQNPRHKITKRGQNVTFRCDPISEHNRLYWYRQTLGQGPEFLTYFQNEAQLEKSRLLSDRFSAERPKGSFSTLEIQRTEQGDSAMYLCASTIVAGGPNEQFFGPGTRLTVL.

The rearrangement joins TRBV28 to TRBJ1-2, with 8 bases fitting TRBD1. Per the germline V gene, CDR1 is MDHEN and CDR2 is SYDVKM. The length of the CDR3 is 14 residues. V was pared by 3 bases and J by 2 bases, with 2 bases of the junction left unmatched. The CDR3 DNA is TGTGCCAGCAGTTTCCGGGACAGGAACTATGGCTACACCTTC. Amino acids: CASSFRDRNYGYTF.

The chain employs TRBV10-1 and TRBJ2-3; 7 bases match TRBD2. V lost 2 bases to trimming and J lost 2 bases; unmatched junction nucleotides: 13. Germline V CDR1 and CDR2: WNHNN, SYGVQD (reference sequence). This CDR3 spans 18 amino acids. In DNA form, the CDR3 reads TGCGCCAGCAGTGAGAGACTAGCCATACGAACCAACACAGATACGCAGTATTTT. Its protein is CASSERLAIRTNTDTQYF.

The J gene is TRBJ1-5, the V gene TRBV5-1; 7 nucleotides align to TRBD1. V dropped 4 bases and J dropped 4; count of bases not matched to a gene: 8. Germline values: CDR1 SGHRS, CDR2 YFSETQ. This CDR3 has 15 residues. CDR3 in amino acids: CASSQGTATNQPQHF. The CDR3, as DNA: TGCGCCAGCAGCCAAGGGACAGCCACGAATCAGCCCCAGCATTTT.

This rearrangement joins TRBV9 to TRBJ2-3; TRBD1 aligns across 7 bases. Unmatched junction bases numbered 12, after V lost 4 bases and J lost 4 bases. Germline CDR1 is SGDLS and CDR2 is YYNGEE. The CDR3 is made up of 16 amino acids. The CDR3 DNA is TGTGCCAGCAGCATCCGACAGGGTAGGGGAGCAGATACGCAGTATTTT. Translating gives CASSIRQGRGADTQYF.

The chain carries TRBV7-8 and TRBJ2-3; 9 bases map to TRBD1. Germline values: CDR1 SGHVS, CDR2 FQNEAQ. With V trimmed by 1 base and J by 4 bases, 9 bases remained unmatched. The CDR3 is 17 amino acids. CDR3 in DNA: TGTGCCAGCAGCTTAGATACCGGGACAGGGAGGTCAGATACGCAGTATTTT. This encodes CASSLDTGTGRSDTQYF.

This rearrangement joins TRBV6-5 to TRBJ2-5; a weak D match, TRBD1 (6 bases). The germline V gene encodes CDR1 MNHEY and CDR2 SVGAGI. Trimming removed 8 bases from V and 5 bases from J, with 18 bases in between. This CDR3 has 14 amino acids. The CDR3 sequence is CASATQGKRETQYF. The DNA of the CDR3 is TGTGCCAGCGCGACACAGGGAAAGAGGGAGACCCAGTACTTC.

V gene TRBV4-1 combines with J gene TRBJ2-1; 11 bases are a match to TRBD1. With V trimmed by 1 base and J by 7 bases, 6 bases remained unmatched. Germline values: CDR1 MGHRA, CDR2 YSYEKL. This CDR3 spans 16 amino acids. The CDR3, as DNA: TGCGCCAGCAGCCAAGCTGGACAGGGGGCTTTTAATGAGCAGTTCTTC. Translating it yields CASSQAGQGAFNEQFF.

CDR3 nucleotide sequence: TGTGCCAGCAGCGTAGATGGGACTAGAGAGGTCTCCTACAATGAGCAGTTCTTC. Translating it yields CASSVDGTREVSYNEQFF. The chain recombines TRBV9 with TRBJ2-1; 8 nucleotides match TRBD2. This CDR3 contains 18 residues. With 0 bases clipped from V and 0 bases from J, the junction kept 8 bases outside the gene matches. Germline CDR1 SGDLS, CDR2 YYNGEE.

V is TRBV7-9 and J is TRBJ2-7, with a tentative D call TRBD2 (5 bases). The CDR3 runs to 16 residues. V shed 1 base and J shed 0 bases, with 13 bases lying between them. Germline V gives CDR1 SEHNR, CDR2 FQNEAQ (reference sequence). This CDR3 reads CASSLEASLSSYEQYF. CDR3 sequence (DNA): TGTGCCAGCAGCTTAGAAGCTAGCCTCAGCTCCTACGAGCAGTACTTC.

V is TRBV28 and J is TRBJ1-5; tentative D call: TRBD1 (5 bases). The CDR3 has 14 amino acids. Germline V gene data show CDR1 as MDHEN and CDR2 as SYDVKM. The V and J ends lost 7 bases and 6 bases respectively, with 16 bases between them. The CDR3 loop reads CASKAQGLGQPQHF. The CDR3 DNA sequence: TGTGCCAGCAAGGCCCAGGGCTTGGGTCAGCCCCAGCATTTT.

The chain recombines TRBV4-3 with TRBJ2-7; TRBD2 matches at 8 bases. Germline assignment: CDR1 LGHNA and CDR2 YSLEER. The junction had 1 base not matched to a gene; V was cut back by 0 bases and J by 0 bases. This CDR3 spans 15 amino acids. The CDR3 is CASSQEAGVSYEQYF. The CDR3 bases are TGCGCCAGCAGCCAAGAAGCGGGAGTCTCCTACGAGCAGTACTTC.

The genes are TRBV5-1 and TRBJ2-5; D is possibly TRBD1 (6 bases). CDR1 SGHRS and CDR2 YFSETQ come from the germline V gene. The CDR3 runs to 16 residues. Trimming removed 3 bases at V and 3 bases at J, with 18 bases between. The CDR3 spells CASSSYPGHLKETQYF. The CDR3 bases are TGCGCCAGCAGCTCCTACCCGGGACACTTAAAAGAGACCCAGTACTTC.

CDR3 in DNA: TGCGCCAGCAGCTTGGGGGGGACTAGCGGGGTCTACGAGCAGTACTTC. Amino acids: CASSLGGTSGVYEQYF. This chain uses TRBV5-1 with TRBJ2-7, with 13 bases matching TRBD2. In germline, CDR1 is SGHRS, CDR2 YFSETQ. J lost 3 bases, V lost 0 bases, and 3 bases had no gene match. This CDR3 comprises 16 residues.

V is TRBV6-5 and J is TRBJ1-6; D gene uncertain. CDR1 and CDR2 (germline): MNHEY, SVGAGI. This CDR3 comprises 11 residues. Trimming left V 6 bases short and J 14 bases short, with 11 bases between. The chain's CDR3 is CASSWLGTLHF. The CDR3 nucleotides read TGTGCCAGCAGCTGGCTCGGGACCCTCCACTTT.

This clone was observed once. This sequence joins TRBV6-1 and TRBJ2-7, with a possible D match to TRBD1 (6 bases). Between the trimmed V and J ends, which lost 4 bases and 3 bases, there was a span of 10 bases. The CDR3 contains 13 residues. Looked up from germline, CDR1 is MNHNS and CDR2 is SASEGT. CDR3 residues: CASSGEQGYEQYF. The CDR3 DNA sequence: TGTGCCAGCAGTGGGGAACAGGGCTACGAGCAGTACTTC.

The chain joins TRBV6-1 to TRBJ2-1, with D tentatively TRBD1 or TRBD2 (6 bases each). V was shortened by 5 bases and J by 3 bases, with 14 bases between the two germline ends. CDR1 and CDR2 (germline): MNHNS, SASEGT. This CDR3 has 15 amino acids. CDR3 DNA: TGTGCCAGCAGTAAAGGGGGGCCTGGCTACAATGAGCAGTTCTTC. It translates to CASSKGGPGYNEQFF.

The V call is TRBV5-8, the J call TRBJ2-1; 10 positions match TRBD2. Germline V gene sequence: CDR1 SGHTS, CDR2 YDEGEE. The junction had 14 bases not matched to a gene; V was cut back by 1 base and J by 4 bases. The CDR3 sequence is 19 residues long. The CDR3 region is CASSLSEREGSPSYNEQFF. Written as DNA, the CDR3 is TGTGCCAGCAGCTTGTCGGAGCGGGAGGGCTCCCCATCATACAATGAGCAGTTCTTC. Together with reference TRBV5-8 and TRBJ2-1, the CDR3 gives the full variable domain: EAGVTQSPTHLIKTRGQQATLRCSPISGHTSVYWYQQALGLGLQFLLWYDEGEERNRGNFPPRFSGRQFPNYSSELNVNALELEDSALYLCASSLSEREGSPSYNEQFFGPGTRLTVL.

The gene calls are TRBV9 and TRBJ2-4; D possibly corresponds to TRBD2 (5 bases). Germline CDR1 and CDR2: SGDLS and YYNGEE. CDR3 length equals 13 residues. V dropped 3 bases and J dropped 7 bases, with 11 bases sitting between them. This chain's CDR3 is CASSAGPGNIQYF. The CDR3, as DNA: TGTGCCAGCAGCGCAGGACCGGGGAACATTCAGTACTTC.

The V call is TRBV19, the J call TRBJ2-1, with TRBD1 as a possible D gene (6 bases). The germline V gene has CDR1 LNHDA and CDR2 SQIVND (reference sequence). CDR3 length: 14 residues. V shed 0 bases and J shed 9 bases, with 12 bases lying between them. The CDR3 DNA is TGTGCCAGTAGTATAGAGGCAGGGGTTCCTGAGCAGTTCTTC. Its translation: CASSIEAGVPEQFF.

V gene TRBV27 combines with J gene TRBJ2-7; 8 bases match TRBD2. The length of the CDR3 is 14 residues. Germline CDR1 MNHEY, CDR2 SMNVEV (reference sequence). V was clipped by 5 bases and J by 5 bases; unmatched bases: 8. The chain's CDR3 is CASSRIAGKDEQYF. DNA for the CDR3: TGTGCCAGCAGTCGAATAGCGGGAAAGGACGAGCAGTACTTC.

This clone was detected only once. The rearrangement joins TRBV2 to TRBJ2-4, with D unresolved. With 5 bases removed from V and 1 base from J, the gap between germline ends came to 12 bases. This CDR3 spans 15 amino acids. Per the germline V gene, CDR1 is SNHLY and CDR2 is FYNNEI. CDR3 protein: CASSSVELAKNIQYF. DNA for the CDR3: TGTGCCAGCAGTTCGGTCGAATTGGCCAAAAACATTCAGTACTTC.

V usage is TRBV28 and J usage is TRBJ1-5; D is perhaps TRBD1 (5 bases). The CDR3 runs to 13 residues. Germline CDR1 MDHEN, CDR2 SYDVKM. The V gene lost 11 bases and the J gene lost 7 bases, with 18 bases spanning the gap. In nucleotides, the CDR3 is TGTGCCTCAAACGGGGGGGGTATGCAGCCCCAGCATTTT. Residues: CASNGGGMQPQHF.

This clone was found a few times. The rearrangement links TRBV28 to TRBJ1-5; D is unclear. V was clipped by 6 bases and J by 8 bases, with 14 bases between them. The CDR3 length is 13 residues. CDR1 is MDHEN, CDR2 SYDVKM, per germline. The CDR3 region is CASRLPPYEPQHF. CDR3 DNA sequence: TGTGCCAGCAGGCTACCTCCCTATGAGCCCCAGCATTTT. Using reference TRBV28 and TRBJ1-5 for the parts outside the CDR3, the full variable domain is DVKVTQSSRYLVKRTGEKVFLECVQDMDHENMFWYRQDPGLGLRLIYFSYDVKMKEKGDIPEGYSVSREKKERFSLILESASTNQTSMYLCASRLPPYEPQHFGDGTRLSIL.

V usage is TRBV9 and J usage is TRBJ2-7, with 7 bases that match TRBD2. CDR1 is SGDLS, CDR2 YYNGEE, per germline. V shed 0 bases, J shed 3 bases, and the junction held 6 bases outside the gene matches. The CDR3 is 15 residues long. The CDR3 spells CASSVEASGGYEQYF. CDR3 in DNA: TGTGCCAGCAGCGTAGAGGCTAGCGGAGGCTACGAGCAGTACTTC.

A few counts support this clone. The V gene is TRBV5-4, the J gene TRBJ2-6, with unresolved D. Per germline, CDR1 SGHNT and CDR2 YYREEE (reference sequence). The CDR3 sequence is 13 residues long. With 4 bases removed from V and 0 bases from J, the gap between germline ends came to 2 bases. The CDR3 here is CASSRSGANVLTF. The CDR3 DNA reads TGTGCCAGCAGCCGCTCTGGGGCCAACGTCCTGACTTTC.

The chain links TRBV2 to TRBJ1-2; 7 bases agree with TRBD1. After removal of 7 bases from V and 4 bases from J, the junction contained 9 bases not matched to a gene. CDR3 length equals 14 residues. Looked up from germline, CDR1 is SNHLY and CDR2 is FYNNEI. CDR3 nucleotides: TGTGCCAGCATCAATAGGGGGCCCGCCTATGGCTACACCTTC. Protein sequence: CASINRGPAYGYTF.

The chain is built from TRBV27 and TRBJ2-7; 10 nucleotides line up with TRBD1. The V segment lost 4 bases and the J segment 3 bases; nucleotides outside the gene matches: 6. Looked up from germline, CDR1 is MNHEY and CDR2 is SMNVEV (reference sequence). The CDR3 totals 15 residues. The CDR3 DNA reads as TGTGCCAGCAGTTCCCGGGACAGGGGCATCTACGAGCAGTACTTC. Encoded protein: CASSSRDRGIYEQYF.

V usage is TRBV5-1 and J usage is TRBJ2-3; no clear D gene. The CDR3 consists of 12 residues. Per the germline V gene, CDR1 is SGHRS and CDR2 is YFSETQ. Between the trimmed V and J ends, which lost 4 bases and 6 bases, there was a span of 9 bases. The DNA for the CDR3 is TGCGCCAGCAGCCCAGGAAGGGATACGCAGTATTTT. Translating it yields CASSPGRDTQYF.

The J gene is TRBJ1-5, the V gene TRBV10-3, with TRBD1 matching 7 bases. Germline values: CDR1 ENHRY, CDR2 SYGVKD. V trimming: 2 bases; J trimming: 0 bases; junction bases outside the gene matches: 7. This CDR3 spans 17 amino acids. CDR3: CAISERGTVYSNQPQHF. In DNA, the CDR3 is TGTGCCATCAGTGAGAGGGGGACAGTTTATAGCAATCAGCCCCAGCATTTT.